Below, 17 T cell receptor beta chains from the same sample are listed, as sequenced in a study of cytomegalovirus exposure and HLA in healthy donors. Primers included in the PCR were 60 Vbeta and 13 Jbeta primers. Here immunoSEQ multiplex PCR was the method, and the copy in TCRdb shows in-frame clones only, minus some. The sample lists 100,000 to 150,000 clones, 70% to 80% seen once, with about 2.6% in the top ten. The sample was PBMCs. The receptors shown here come from a human donor in good health.

This chain joins TRBV9 and TRBJ2-2, with TRBD2 matching over 12 bases. This CDR3 region has 16 residues. The trim removed 3 bases at V and 3 bases at J, leaving 3 bases unmatched. Germline V lookup: CDR1 SGDLS, CDR2 YYNGEE. The CDR3 coding sequence is TGTGCCAGCAGCGCCGGACTAGCGGGGTACACCGGGGAGCTGTTTTTT. Residues: CASSAGLAGYTGELFF.

The chain recombines TRBV29-1 with TRBJ1-2, with D possibly being TRBD1 (5 bases). Germline V gives CDR1 SQVTM, CDR2 ANQGSEA. Trimming left V 5 bases short and J 2 bases short, with 12 bases between. This CDR3 contains 13 residues. CDR3 DNA sequence: TGCAGCGTTTGGGAGGGGCTGAACTATGGCTACACCTTC. Its protein product is CSVWEGLNYGYTF.

Comment on this clone: The junction differs from germline at one of its ends, possibly a read error. The chain recombines TRBV7-9 with TRBJ2-1; TRBD2 is a possible D gene (6 bases). This CDR3 spans 12 amino acids. Germline-derived CDR1 and CDR2 are SEHNR and FQNEAQ (reference sequence). CDR3 sequence (DNA): TGTTCCAGCAGCTTGGGGGGTGGTGAGCAGTTCTTC. Amino acids: CSSSLGGGEQFF.

The rearrangement joins TRBV6-1 to TRBJ1-3; possible D gene TRBD1, 6 bases. V lost 3 bases and J 0 bases, leaving 12 bases between the germline ends. The CDR3 sequence is 16 residues long. Germline V gene lookup returns CDR1 MNHNS and CDR2 SASEGT. CDR3 bases: TGTGCCAGCAGTGACGAACAGGGACCCTCTGGAAACACCATATATTTT. Protein: CASSDEQGPSGNTIYF.

The gene calls are TRBV28 and TRBJ2-3; 9 bases match TRBD2. V shed 2 bases, J shed 2 bases, and the junction held 2 bases outside the gene matches. Germline assignment: CDR1 MDHEN and CDR2 SYDVKM. This CDR3 region has 15 residues. This CDR3 is CASSLSGRPTDTQYF. The CDR3 region has the DNA TGTGCCAGCAGTTTAAGCGGGAGGCCCACAGATACGCAGTATTTT.

This clone has more than one count but fewer than ten. This sequence joins TRBV29-1 and TRBJ2-3, with 8 bases that match TRBD2. The CDR3 covers 14 residues. Germline assignment: CDR1 SQVTM and CDR2 ANQGSEA. V dropped 4 bases and J dropped 11; count of bases not matched to a gene: 14. The DNA of the CDR3 is TGCAGCGTTGCTGCGGGGGGTACAATTCCTCTGCAGTATTTT. It yields the protein CSVAAGGTIPLQYF.

This clone was counted a few times. It is unclear where the CDR3 begins or ends on the DNA, so no DNA is shown, and the CDR3 is as TCRdb lists it. The chain uses TRBV11-2 and TRBJ2-7; TRBD2 was called by the table and not checked on the DNA. Germline V gene data show CDR1 as SGHAT and CDR2 as FQNNGV. The CDR3 spans 13 residues, counting both ends. CDR3 sequence: CASSFASGSSEYF.

The V call is TRBV6-1, the J call TRBJ2-1; 15 bases map to TRBD2. V trimming: 4 bases; J trimming: 9 bases; junction bases outside the gene matches: 1. Per the germline V gene, CDR1 is MNHNS and CDR2 is SASEGT. The CDR3 has 14 amino acids. In DNA form, the CDR3 reads TGTGCCAGCAGTGCGGGACTAGCGGGAGGTGAGCAGTTCTTC. Encoded protein: CASSAGLAGGEQFF.

This clone was counted between two and nine times. The chain recombines TRBV7-2 with TRBJ2-1, with 9 positions matching TRBD1. CDR3 size: 15 residues. Germline V lookup: CDR1 SGHTA, CDR2 FQGNSA. V lost 5 bases and J lost 5; bases outside the gene matches: 7. CDR3 protein: CASSVTGGADNEQFF. In nucleotides, the CDR3 is TGTGCCAGCAGCGTAACAGGGGGCGCGGACAATGAGCAGTTCTTC. The complete variable domain, with remaining parts taken from reference TRBV7-2 and TRBJ2-1, reads GAGVSQSPSNKVTEKGKDVELRCDPISGHTALYWYRQSLGQGLEFLIYFQGNSAPDKSGLPSDRFSAERTGGSVSTLTIQRTQQEDSAVYLCASSVTGGADNEQFFGPGTRLTVL.

V is TRBV7-3 and J is TRBJ2-7; 7 bases are a match to TRBD2. Germline V lookup: CDR1 SGHTA, CDR2 FQGTGA. CDR3 length: 14 residues. The V and J ends lost 4 bases and 0 bases, in that order; junction bases with no gene match: 3. In nucleotides, the CDR3 is TGTGCCAGCAGCTGGGGCGGGAGCTCCTACGAGCAGTACTTC. Amino acid sequence: CASSWGGSSYEQYF.

The V and J genes are TRBV2 and TRBJ2-6; no clear D gene. Trimming cost V 5 bases and J 4 bases, with 6 bases left between them. The germline V gene has CDR1 SNHLY and CDR2 FYNNEI. The CDR3 consists of 13 residues. CDR3 residues: CASSFMGANVLTF. The CDR3 nucleotides are TGTGCCAGCAGTTTTATGGGGGCCAACGTCCTGACTTTC.

The chain employs TRBV9 and TRBJ2-3, with D hard to call. V was cut by 0 bases and J by 3 bases, with 11 bases left in between. This CDR3 has 15 residues. Germline V CDR1 and CDR2: SGDLS, YYNGEE. In nucleotides, the CDR3 is TGTGCCAGCAGCGTAGGCAACCTAGGAACAGATACGCAGTATTTT. Translation gives CASSVGNLGTDTQYF.

V is TRBV6-5 and J is TRBJ1-1; 10 nucleotides align to TRBD1. Germline V gene lookup returns CDR1 MNHEY and CDR2 SVGAGI. Trimming removed 8 bases from V and 4 bases from J; junction bases left unmatched: 4. The CDR3 covers 13 residues. CDR3 sequence reads: CASRQGASTEAFF. The CDR3 DNA reads TGTGCCAGCCGACAGGGGGCAAGCACTGAAGCTTTCTTT.

This clone was observed a single time. The V and J genes are TRBV27 and TRBJ1-2; 8 positions agree with TRBD1. Germline V gene lookup returns CDR1 MNHEY and CDR2 SMNVEV (reference sequence). V lost 6 bases to trimming and J lost 4 bases; unmatched junction nucleotides: 10. The CDR3 is 15 residues long. CDR3: CASSSMTGEGYGYTF. In DNA form, the CDR3 reads TGTGCCAGCAGCTCGATGACAGGGGAGGGCTATGGCTACACCTTC.

V is TRBV5-4 and J is TRBJ2-3, with 7 bases that match TRBD2. There are 16 residues in the CDR3. Losses at the gene ends were 0 bases for V and 0 bases for J; bases not matched to a gene: 4. CDR1 and CDR2 from the germline V gene are SGHNT and YYREEE (reference sequence). The CDR3 here is CASSLGGGSSTDTQYF. As DNA, the CDR3 is TGTGCCAGCAGCTTGGGGGGGGGATCTAGCACAGATACGCAGTATTTT.

The chain combines TRBV5-4 with TRBJ1-1; 9 positions agree with TRBD1. V shed 4 bases, J shed 1 base, and the junction held 2 bases outside the gene matches. The CDR3 has 14 amino acids. CDR1 is SGHNT and CDR2 is YYREEE in the germline V gene (reference sequence). CDR3 sequence (DNA): TGTGCCAGCAGCGAGGGACAGGGGAACACTGAAGCTTTCTTT. It translates to CASSEGQGNTEAFF.

The V and J genes are TRBV9 and TRBJ2-1, with 7 bases fitting TRBD2. The CDR3 is 15 residues long. Germline CDR1 SGDLS, CDR2 YYNGEE. Trimming removed 0 bases from V and 4 bases from J; junction bases left unmatched: 4. This CDR3 is CASSVGGSGYNEQFF. The CDR3 DNA reads as TGTGCCAGCAGCGTAGGCGGGAGCGGGTACAATGAGCAGTTCTTC.